Reported below is one TCR beta chain. Between the trimmed V and J ends, which lost 2 bases and 8 bases, there was a span of 24 bases. The germline V gene encodes CDR1 SGDLS and CDR2 YYNGEE. CDR3 length: 17 amino acids. TCRdb keeps only in-frame clones here, not all; method: immunoSEQ multiplex PCR. The table has more than 2 million clones, almost 96% seen once. Nashville, Tennessee was home to all donors, who were Caucasian adults. The entry originates in a study of shared clonotypes between healthy human individuals. This TCR derives from a man aged 18 to 35 in good health. This chain connects TRBV9 to TRBJ2-3; perhaps TRBD1 as D (7 bases). The specimen sequenced was naive CD4+ T cells sorted from blood. As to subset: CD45RA+ positively selected. In nucleotides, the CDR3 is TGTGCCAGCAGCGTCGAGGAGGGGGCCCGTCCTAGGGCTACGCAGTATTTT. This sequence encodes CASSVEEGARPRATQYF.